The TCR beta chain under discussion was sequenced for a study of T cell repertoires in cytomegalovirus infection. Overall study: Matching HLA type and CMV infection were both indicated by public TCR beta signatures. Study results and limitations: Totalled public TCR beta family frequency picked out people who carried CMV plus the relevant HLA. Ex vivo responses were dominated by HLA-C-restricted CMV-specific TCR beta clonotypes.

Points on this clonotype: Its matching antigen is unknown.

TCRdb re-called the reads with MiXCR, one entry per CDR3 protein. The sample holds some 150,000 distinct CDR3 sequences, 20% to 25% seen once. Per the germline V gene, CDR1 is ENHRY and CDR2 is SYGVKD. V lost 5 bases, J lost 0 bases, and 11 bases lay in between. The CDR3 is 14 amino acids. The sequence came from a human donor in good health (CMV status not recorded). Some clones in this sample may be carry-over from other donors' samples. V and J are TRBV10-3 and TRBJ2-7, with D possibly being TRBD1 (6 bases). Sequenced: PBMCs. The CDR3 nucleotides read TGTGCCATCAGTCCCACAGGGACCTCCTACGAGCAGTACTTC. Translation: CAISPTGTSYEQYF.